This T cell receptor beta chain was observed in a study of T cells after yellow fever vaccination. CDR1 is SGHRS and CDR2 is YFSETQ in the germline V gene. The CDR3 sequence is 13 residues long. The ends lost 5 bases at V and 2 bases at J; junction bases unmatched: 3. TCRdb called the 5' RACE reads again in MiXCR, with one record for every CDR3 protein. This table holds about 50,000 distinct CDR3 sequences, more than 5.5% found once. This clonotype was found a few times. This clonotype was sampled from a man between 18 and 35 years old who received the YFV17D yellow fever vaccine. Sequencing used CD8+ T cells sorted from PBMCs, obtained on the day of the first yellow fever vaccination. V and J are TRBV5-1 and TRBJ2-7; 8 nucleotides line up with TRBD1. For the CDR3, the DNA is TGCGCCAGCAGACCGACAGGGGCCTACGAGCAGTACTTC. Translated, it gives CASRPTGAYEQYF.